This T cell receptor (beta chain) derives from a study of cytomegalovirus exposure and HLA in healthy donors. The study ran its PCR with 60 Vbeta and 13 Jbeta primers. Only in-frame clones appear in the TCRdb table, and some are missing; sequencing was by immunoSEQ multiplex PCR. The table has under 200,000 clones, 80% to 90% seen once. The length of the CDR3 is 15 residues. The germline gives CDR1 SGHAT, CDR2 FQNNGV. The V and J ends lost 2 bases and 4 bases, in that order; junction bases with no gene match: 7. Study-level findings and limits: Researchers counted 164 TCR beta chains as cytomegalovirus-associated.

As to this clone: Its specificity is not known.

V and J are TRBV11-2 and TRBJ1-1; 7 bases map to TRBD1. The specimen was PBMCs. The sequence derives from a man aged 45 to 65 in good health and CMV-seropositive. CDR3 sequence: CASSLSRTGGTEAFF. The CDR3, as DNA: TGTGCCAGCAGCTTAAGTCGGACAGGAGGCACTGAAGCTTTCTTT.